Shown below are 6 T cell receptor beta chains from a single sample sequenced in a study of CD8 T cell repertoires and HIV-1 epitope variants (dated by TCRdb to the early 2020s). Library construction relied on the immunoSEQ multiplex PCR assay. TCRdb took over this immuneACCESS table, retaining in-frame rearrangements with V and J assigned. Such tables are incomplete; in checked studies, under half of the missing clones stem from an unresolved V gene, and the remainder is unexplained. The sample yields 6,000 or so clones; about 70% were counted once. Less than 50% of the sample is in the top ten clones. Which antigens these TCRs recognize remains unknown. Sequencing was performed on cultured CD8+ T cells derived from PBMCs. Receptors were obtained from a male donor with HIV.

Only a few counts were recorded for this clone. The V and J genes are TRBV7-8 and TRBJ2-5; D is unresolved. Deletions cut 2 bases from V and 5 bases from J, with 21 bases between. The germline V gene encodes CDR1 SGHVS and CDR2 FQNEAQ. The CDR3 is 17 residues long. The CDR3 DNA reads TGTGCCAGCAGCTTAAGTCATAGCACCCCCCAGGCGGAGACCCAGTACTTC. As protein: CASSLSHSTPQAETQYF.

This clone has more than one count but fewer than ten. The chain employs TRBV2 and TRBJ1-3; unclear D gene. V was trimmed by 6 bases and J by 0 bases, leaving 18 bases between them. The CDR3 runs 17 residues. Germline CDR1 is SNHLY and CDR2 is FYNNEI. The CDR3 nucleotides are TGTGCCAGCAGACAAATCGGCATCCTGAGCTCTGGAAACACCATATATTTT. Its protein product is CASRQIGILSSGNTIYF.

The chain is built from TRBV6-6 and TRBJ2-1; 7 bases line up with TRBD1. Germline loops: CDR1 MNHNY, CDR2 SVGAGI (reference sequence). V was clipped by 0 bases and J by 6 bases; unmatched bases: 2. The CDR3 contains 14 residues. The CDR3 is CASSYSAGGNEQFF. The CDR3 DNA follows: TGTGCCAGCAGTTACTCAGCAGGGGGCAATGAGCAGTTCTTC.

This clone was seen only once. CDR3 loop: CASSPGTNYEQYF. CDR3 sequence (DNA): TGTGCCAGCAGCCCCGGGACCAACTACGAGCAGTACTTC. The chain carries TRBV19 and TRBJ2-7; possibly TRBD1 or TRBD2 for D (5 bases each). The V end was cut by 9 bases, the J end by 3 bases, with 15 bases between. This CDR3 region has 13 residues. Germline lookup yields CDR1 LNHDA and CDR2 SQIVND (reference sequence).

The count of this clone is one. V and J are TRBV27 and TRBJ1-2, with D unclear. Between the trimmed V and J ends, which lost 2 bases and 10 bases, there was a span of 14 bases. Germline lookup yields CDR1 MNHEY and CDR2 SMNVEV (reference sequence). The CDR3 sequence is 13 residues long. The CDR3 spells CASSLAALMDYTF. The CDR3 DNA is TGTGCCAGCAGTTTAGCAGCCCTTATGGACTACACCTTC.

The J gene is TRBJ2-3, the V gene TRBV7-2; 14 bases agree with TRBD2. The CDR3 runs to 19 residues. Germline assignment: CDR1 SGHTA and CDR2 FQGNSA. The junction had 11 bases not matched to a gene; V was cut back by 2 bases and J by 4 bases. Here the CDR3 DNA reads TGTGCCAGCAGCTTAAACCCAAGGACTAGCGGGAGGTGGGCAGATACGCAGTATTTT. Protein product: CASSLNPRTSGRWADTQYF.